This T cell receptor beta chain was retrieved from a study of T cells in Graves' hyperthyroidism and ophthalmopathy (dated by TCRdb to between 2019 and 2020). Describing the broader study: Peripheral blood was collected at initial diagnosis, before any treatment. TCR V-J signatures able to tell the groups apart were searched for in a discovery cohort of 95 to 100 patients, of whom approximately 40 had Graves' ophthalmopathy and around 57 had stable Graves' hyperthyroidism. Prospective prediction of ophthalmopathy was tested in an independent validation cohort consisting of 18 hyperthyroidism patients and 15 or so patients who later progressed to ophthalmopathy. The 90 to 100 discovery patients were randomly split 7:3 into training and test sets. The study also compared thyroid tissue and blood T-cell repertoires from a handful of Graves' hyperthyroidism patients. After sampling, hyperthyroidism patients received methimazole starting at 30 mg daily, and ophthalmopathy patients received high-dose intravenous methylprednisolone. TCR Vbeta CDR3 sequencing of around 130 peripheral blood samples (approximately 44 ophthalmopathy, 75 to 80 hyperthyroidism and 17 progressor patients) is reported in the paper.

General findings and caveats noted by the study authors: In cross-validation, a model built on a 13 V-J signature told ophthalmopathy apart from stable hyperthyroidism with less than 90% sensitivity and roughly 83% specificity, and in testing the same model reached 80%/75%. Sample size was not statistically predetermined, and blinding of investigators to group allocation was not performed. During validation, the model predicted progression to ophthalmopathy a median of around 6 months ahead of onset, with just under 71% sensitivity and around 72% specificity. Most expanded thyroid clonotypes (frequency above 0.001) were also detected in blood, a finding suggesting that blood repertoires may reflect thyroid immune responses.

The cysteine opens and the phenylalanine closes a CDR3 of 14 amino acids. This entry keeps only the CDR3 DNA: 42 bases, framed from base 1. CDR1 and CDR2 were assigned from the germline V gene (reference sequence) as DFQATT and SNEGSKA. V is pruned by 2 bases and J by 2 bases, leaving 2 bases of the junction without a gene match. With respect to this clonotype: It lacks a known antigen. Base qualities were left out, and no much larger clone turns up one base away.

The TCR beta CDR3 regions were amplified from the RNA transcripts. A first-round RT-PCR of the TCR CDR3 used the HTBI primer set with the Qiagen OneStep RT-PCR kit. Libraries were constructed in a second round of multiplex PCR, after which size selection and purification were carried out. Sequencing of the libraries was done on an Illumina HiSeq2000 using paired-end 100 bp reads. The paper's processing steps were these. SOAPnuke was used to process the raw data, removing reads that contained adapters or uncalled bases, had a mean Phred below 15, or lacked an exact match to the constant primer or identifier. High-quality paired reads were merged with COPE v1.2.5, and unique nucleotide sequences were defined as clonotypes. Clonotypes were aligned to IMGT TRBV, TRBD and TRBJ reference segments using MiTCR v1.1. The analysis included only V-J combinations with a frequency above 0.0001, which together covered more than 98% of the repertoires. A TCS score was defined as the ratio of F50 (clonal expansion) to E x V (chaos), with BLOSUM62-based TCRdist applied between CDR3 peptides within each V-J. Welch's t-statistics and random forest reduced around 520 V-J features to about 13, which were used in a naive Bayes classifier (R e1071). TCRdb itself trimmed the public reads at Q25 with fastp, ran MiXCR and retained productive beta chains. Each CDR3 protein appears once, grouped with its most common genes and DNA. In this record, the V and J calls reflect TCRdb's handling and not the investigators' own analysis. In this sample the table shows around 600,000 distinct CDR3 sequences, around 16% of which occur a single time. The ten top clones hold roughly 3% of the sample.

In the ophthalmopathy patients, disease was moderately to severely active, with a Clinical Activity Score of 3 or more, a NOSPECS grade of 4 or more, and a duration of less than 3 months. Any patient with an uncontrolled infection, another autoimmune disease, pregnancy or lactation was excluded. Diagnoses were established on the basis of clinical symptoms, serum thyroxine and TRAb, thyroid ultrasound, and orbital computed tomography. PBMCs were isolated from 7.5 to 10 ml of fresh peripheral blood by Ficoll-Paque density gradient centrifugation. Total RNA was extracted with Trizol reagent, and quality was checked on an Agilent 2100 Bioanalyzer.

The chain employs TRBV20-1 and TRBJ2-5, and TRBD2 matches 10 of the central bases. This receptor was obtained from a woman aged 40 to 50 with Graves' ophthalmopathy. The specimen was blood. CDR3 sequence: CSARTSGIQETQYF. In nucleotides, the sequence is TGCAGTGCTAGAACTAGCGGGATTCAAGAGACCCAGTACTTC.